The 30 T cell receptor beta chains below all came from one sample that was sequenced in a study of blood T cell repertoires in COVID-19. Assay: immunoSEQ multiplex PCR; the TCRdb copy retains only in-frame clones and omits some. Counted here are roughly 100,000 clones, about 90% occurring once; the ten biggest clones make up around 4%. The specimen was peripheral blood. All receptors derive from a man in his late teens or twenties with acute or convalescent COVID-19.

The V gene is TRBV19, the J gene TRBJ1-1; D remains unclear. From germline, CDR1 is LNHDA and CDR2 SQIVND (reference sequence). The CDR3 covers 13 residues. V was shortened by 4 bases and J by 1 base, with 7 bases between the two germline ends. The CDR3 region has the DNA TGTGCCAGTAGTACGGAGACGAACACTGAAGCTTTCTTT. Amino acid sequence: CASSTETNTEAFF. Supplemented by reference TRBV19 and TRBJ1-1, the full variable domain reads DGGITQSPKYLFRKEGQNVTLSCEQNLNHDAMYWYRQDPGQGLRLIYYSQIVNDFQKGDIAEGYSVSREKKESFPLTVTSAQKNPTAFYLCASSTETNTEAFFGQGTRLTVV.

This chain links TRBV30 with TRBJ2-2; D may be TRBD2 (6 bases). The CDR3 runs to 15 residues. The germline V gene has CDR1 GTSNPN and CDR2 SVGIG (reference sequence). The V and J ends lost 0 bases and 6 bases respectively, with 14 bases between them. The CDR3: CAWSVRRADSGELFF. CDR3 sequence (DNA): TGTGCCTGGAGTGTTCGGAGGGCAGATTCCGGGGAGCTGTTTTTT.

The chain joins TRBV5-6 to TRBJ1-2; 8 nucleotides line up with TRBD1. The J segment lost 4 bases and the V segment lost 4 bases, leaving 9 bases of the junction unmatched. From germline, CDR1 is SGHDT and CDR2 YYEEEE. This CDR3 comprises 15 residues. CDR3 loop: CASSQQQGDFYGYTF. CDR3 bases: TGTGCCAGCAGCCAACAACAGGGGGACTTCTATGGCTACACCTTC.

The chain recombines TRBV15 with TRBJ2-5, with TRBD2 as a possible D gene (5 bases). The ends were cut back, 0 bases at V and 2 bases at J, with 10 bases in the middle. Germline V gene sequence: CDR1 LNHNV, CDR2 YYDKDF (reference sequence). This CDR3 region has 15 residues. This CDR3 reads CATSRDRGGQETQYF. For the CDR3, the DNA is TGTGCCACCAGCAGAGATCGGGGTGGGCAAGAGACCCAGTACTTC.

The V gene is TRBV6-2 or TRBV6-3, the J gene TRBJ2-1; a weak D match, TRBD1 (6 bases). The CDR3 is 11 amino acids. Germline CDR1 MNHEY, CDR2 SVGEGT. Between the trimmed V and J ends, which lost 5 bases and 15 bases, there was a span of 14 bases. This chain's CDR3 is CASSPGTLAFF. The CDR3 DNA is TGTGCCAGCAGTCCCGGGACACTGGCGTTCTTC.

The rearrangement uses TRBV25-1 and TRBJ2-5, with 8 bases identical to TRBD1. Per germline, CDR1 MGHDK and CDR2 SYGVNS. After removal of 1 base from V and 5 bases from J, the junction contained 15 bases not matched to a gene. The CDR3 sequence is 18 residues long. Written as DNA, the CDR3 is TGTGCCAGCAGTGAATCTCCTCTGGGGACAGGACCTCATGAGACCCAGTACTTC. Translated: CASSESPLGTGPHETQYF.

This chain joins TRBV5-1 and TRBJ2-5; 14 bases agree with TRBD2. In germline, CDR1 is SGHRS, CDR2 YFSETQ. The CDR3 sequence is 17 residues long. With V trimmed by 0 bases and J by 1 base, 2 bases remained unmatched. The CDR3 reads CASSLGGTSGGQETQYF. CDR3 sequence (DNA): TGCGCCAGCAGCTTGGGCGGGACTAGCGGGGGCCAAGAGACCCAGTACTTC.

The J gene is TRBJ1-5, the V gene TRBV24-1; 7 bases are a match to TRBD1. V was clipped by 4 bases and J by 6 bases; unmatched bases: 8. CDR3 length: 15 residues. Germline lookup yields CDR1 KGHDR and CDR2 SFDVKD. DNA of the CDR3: TGTGCCACCAGTGACCCTGACAGGGAAGGTCAGCCCCAGCATTTT. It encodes CATSDPDREGQPQHF.

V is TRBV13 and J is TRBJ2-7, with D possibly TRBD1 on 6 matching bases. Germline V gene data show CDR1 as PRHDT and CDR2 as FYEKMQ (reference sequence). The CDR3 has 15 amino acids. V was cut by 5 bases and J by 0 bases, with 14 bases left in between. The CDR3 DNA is TGTGCCAGCAGCCAATCCCGGGACAACTCCTACGAGCAGTACTTC. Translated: CASSQSRDNSYEQYF. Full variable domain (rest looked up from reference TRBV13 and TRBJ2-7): AAGVIQSPRHLIKEKRETATLKCYPIPRHDTVYWYQQGPGQDPQFLISFYEKMQSDKGSIPDRFSAQQFSDYHSELNMSSLELGDSALYFCASSQSRDNSYEQYFGPGTRLTVT.

The CDR3 is CASSQVVYPNTGELFF. The CDR3 DNA is TGCGCCAGCAGCCAAGTAGTTTATCCGAACACCGGGGAGCTGTTTTTT. The genes are TRBV4-1 and TRBJ2-2, with unresolved D. Germline CDR1 MGHRA, CDR2 YSYEKL. This CDR3 contains 16 residues. Trimming stripped 1 base from V and 0 bases from J, with 9 bases between.

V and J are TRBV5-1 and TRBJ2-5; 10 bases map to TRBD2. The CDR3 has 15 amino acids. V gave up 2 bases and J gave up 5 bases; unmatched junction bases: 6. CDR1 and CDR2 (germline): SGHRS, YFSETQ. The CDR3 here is CASSLSGGARETQYF. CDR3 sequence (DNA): TGCGCCAGCAGCTTAAGCGGGGGGGCCCGGGAGACCCAGTACTTC.

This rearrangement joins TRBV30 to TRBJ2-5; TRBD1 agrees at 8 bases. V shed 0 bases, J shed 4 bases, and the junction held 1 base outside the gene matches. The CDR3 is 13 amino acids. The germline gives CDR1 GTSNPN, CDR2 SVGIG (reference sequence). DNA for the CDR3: TGTGCCTGGAGTGTGGGGACAGGAGAGACCCAGTACTTC. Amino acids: CAWSVGTGETQYF.

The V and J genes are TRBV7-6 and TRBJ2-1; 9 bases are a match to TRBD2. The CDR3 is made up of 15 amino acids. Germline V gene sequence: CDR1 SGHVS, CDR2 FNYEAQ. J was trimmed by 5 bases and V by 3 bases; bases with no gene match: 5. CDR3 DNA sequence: TGTGCCAGCAGCTTGGAAGGCGGGGGGGACAATGAGCAGTTCTTC. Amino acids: CASSLEGGGDNEQFF.

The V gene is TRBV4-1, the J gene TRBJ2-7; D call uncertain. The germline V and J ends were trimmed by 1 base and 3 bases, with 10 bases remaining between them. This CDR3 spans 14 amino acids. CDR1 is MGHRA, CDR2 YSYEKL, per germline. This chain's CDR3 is CASSQAGVLYEQYF. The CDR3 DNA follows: TGCGCCAGCAGCCAAGCTGGAGTTCTCTACGAGCAGTACTTC.

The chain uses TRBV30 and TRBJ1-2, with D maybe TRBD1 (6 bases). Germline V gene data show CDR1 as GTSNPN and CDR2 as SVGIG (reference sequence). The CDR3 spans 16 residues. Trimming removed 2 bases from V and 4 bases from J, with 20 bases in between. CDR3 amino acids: CAWSPPQVQGPYGYTF. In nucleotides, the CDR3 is TGTGCCTGGAGTCCCCCGCAAGTACAGGGTCCCTATGGCTACACCTTC.

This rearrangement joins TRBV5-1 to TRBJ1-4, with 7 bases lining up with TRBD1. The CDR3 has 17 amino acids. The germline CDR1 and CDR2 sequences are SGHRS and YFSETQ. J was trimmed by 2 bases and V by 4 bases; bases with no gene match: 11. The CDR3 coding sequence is TGCGCCAGCAGCCGCACGACAGGGAGCTACACTAATGAAAAACTGTTTTTT. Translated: CASSRTTGSYTNEKLFF.

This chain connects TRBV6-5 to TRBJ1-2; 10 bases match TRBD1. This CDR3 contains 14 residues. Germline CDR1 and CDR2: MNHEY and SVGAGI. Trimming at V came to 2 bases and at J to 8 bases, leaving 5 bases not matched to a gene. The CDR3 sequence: CASSYTTGGMGYTF. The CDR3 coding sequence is TGTGCCAGCAGTTACACGACAGGGGGCATGGGCTACACCTTC.

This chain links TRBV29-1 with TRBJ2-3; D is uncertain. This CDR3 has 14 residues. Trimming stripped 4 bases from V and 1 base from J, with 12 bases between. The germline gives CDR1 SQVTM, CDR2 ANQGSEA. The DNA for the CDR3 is TGCAGCGTTGCGGGTGAAAGCGGCACAGATACGCAGTATTTT. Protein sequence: CSVAGESGTDTQYF.

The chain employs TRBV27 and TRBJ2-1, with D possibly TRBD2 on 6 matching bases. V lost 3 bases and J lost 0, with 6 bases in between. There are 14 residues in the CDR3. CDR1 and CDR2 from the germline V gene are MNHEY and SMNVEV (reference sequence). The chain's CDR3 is CASSFGSSYNEQFF. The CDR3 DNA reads TGTGCCAGCAGTTTCGGGAGCTCCTACAATGAGCAGTTCTTC.

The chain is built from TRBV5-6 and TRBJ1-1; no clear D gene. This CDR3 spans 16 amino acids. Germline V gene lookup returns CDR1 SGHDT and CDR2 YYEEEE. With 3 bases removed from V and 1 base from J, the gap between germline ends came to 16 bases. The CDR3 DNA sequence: TGTGCCAGCAGCTCCCTCGCTTGGACTTCGAACACTGAAGCTTTCTTT. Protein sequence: CASSSLAWTSNTEAFF.

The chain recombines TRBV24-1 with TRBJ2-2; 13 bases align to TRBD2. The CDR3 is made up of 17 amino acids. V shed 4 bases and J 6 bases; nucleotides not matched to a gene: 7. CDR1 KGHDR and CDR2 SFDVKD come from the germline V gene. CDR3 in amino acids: CATSDRGLAGVSGELFF. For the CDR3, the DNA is TGTGCCACCAGTGACCGTGGACTAGCGGGAGTCTCCGGGGAGCTGTTTTTT.

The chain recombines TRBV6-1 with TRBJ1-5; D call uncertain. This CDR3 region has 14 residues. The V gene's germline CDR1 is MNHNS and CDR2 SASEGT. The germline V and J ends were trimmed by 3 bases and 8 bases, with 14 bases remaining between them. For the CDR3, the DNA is TGTGCCAGCAGTGAGGGCAGTGAGATCGAGCCCCAGCATTTT. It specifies CASSEGSEIEPQHF.

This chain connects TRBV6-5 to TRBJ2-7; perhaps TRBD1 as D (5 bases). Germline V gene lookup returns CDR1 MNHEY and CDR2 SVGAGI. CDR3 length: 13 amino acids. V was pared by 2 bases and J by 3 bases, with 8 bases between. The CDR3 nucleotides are TGTGCCAGCAGTTACCGACAGTTCTACGAGCAGTACTTC. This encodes CASSYRQFYEQYF.

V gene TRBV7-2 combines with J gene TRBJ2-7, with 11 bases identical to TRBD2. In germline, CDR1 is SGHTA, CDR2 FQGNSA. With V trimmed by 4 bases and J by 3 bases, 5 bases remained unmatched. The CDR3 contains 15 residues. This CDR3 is CASSWGTSGYYEQYF. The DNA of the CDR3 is TGTGCCAGCAGCTGGGGGACTAGCGGATACTACGAGCAGTACTTC.

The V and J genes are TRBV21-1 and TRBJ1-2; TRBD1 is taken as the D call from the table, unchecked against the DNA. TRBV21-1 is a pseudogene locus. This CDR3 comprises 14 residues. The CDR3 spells CASSKAIPGGGYTF. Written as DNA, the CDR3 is TGTGCCAGCAGCAAAGCGATTCCAGGGGGTGGCTACACCTTC.

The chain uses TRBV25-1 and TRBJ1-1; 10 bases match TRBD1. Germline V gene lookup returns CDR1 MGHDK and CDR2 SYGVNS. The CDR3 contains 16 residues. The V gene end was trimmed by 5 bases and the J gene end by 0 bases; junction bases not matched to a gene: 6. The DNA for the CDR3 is TGTGCCAGCAGTAGACAGGGGGCTATAGTGAACACTGAAGCTTTCTTT. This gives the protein CASSRQGAIVNTEAFF.

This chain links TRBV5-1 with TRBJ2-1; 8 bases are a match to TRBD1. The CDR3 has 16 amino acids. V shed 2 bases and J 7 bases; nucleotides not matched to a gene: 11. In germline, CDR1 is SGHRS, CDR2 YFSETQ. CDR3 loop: CASSFQAWTGRNEQFF. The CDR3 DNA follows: TGCGCCAGCAGCTTCCAGGCCTGGACAGGGAGGAATGAGCAGTTCTTC.

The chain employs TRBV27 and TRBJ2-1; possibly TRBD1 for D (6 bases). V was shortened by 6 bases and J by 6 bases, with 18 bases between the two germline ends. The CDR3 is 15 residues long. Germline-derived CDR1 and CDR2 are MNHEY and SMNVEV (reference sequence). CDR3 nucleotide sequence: TGTGCCAGCAGATCGGACAGCGAGGGGCGCAATGAGCAGTTCTTC. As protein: CASRSDSEGRNEQFF.

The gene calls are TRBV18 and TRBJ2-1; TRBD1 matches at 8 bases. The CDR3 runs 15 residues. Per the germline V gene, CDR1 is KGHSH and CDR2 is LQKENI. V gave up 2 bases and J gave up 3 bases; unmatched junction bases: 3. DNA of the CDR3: TGTGCCAGCTCACCAGGACAGGGCGACTACAATGAGCAGTTCTTC. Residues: CASSPGQGDYNEQFF.

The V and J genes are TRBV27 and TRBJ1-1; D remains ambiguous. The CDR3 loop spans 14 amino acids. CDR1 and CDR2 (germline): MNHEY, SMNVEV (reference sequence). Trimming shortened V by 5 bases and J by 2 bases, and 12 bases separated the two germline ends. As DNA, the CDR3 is TGTGCCAGCAGTCCACTAGCCCGAAACACTGAAGCTTTCTTT. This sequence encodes CASSPLARNTEAFF.